The 13 T cell receptor beta chains below come from one sample, sequenced in a study of shared clonotypes between healthy human individuals. Profiled with immunoSEQ multiplex PCR; TCRdb holds only in-frame clones, not every one. The table has 2 million to 2.5 million clones, around 95% seen once; the top ten hold around 0.13%. The sequenced sample consisted of naive CD4+ T cells sorted from blood. Noted subset: CD45RA+ positively selected. All receptors derive from a man aged 18 to 30 in good health.

This chain joins TRBV18 and TRBJ2-7; 7 nucleotides match TRBD2. After removal of 3 bases from V and 0 bases from J, the junction contained 8 bases not matched to a gene. Germline V CDR1 and CDR2: KGHSH, LQKENI. The CDR3 is 16 residues long. CDR3 residues: CASSPNTGTISYEQYF. Written as DNA, the CDR3 is TGTGCCAGCTCACCGAATACCGGGACTATCTCCTACGAGCAGTACTTC.

This chain links TRBV30 with TRBJ1-2; TRBD1 might be the D (6 bases). The ends were cut back, 0 bases at V and 4 bases at J, with 12 bases in the middle. Germline V gene lookup returns CDR1 GTSNPN and CDR2 SVGIG (reference sequence). The CDR3 spans 14 residues. The CDR3 loop reads CAWSVGGLAYGYTF. Written as DNA, the CDR3 is TGTGCCTGGAGTGTCGGGGGGCTGGCCTATGGCTACACCTTC. Looking up the rest from reference TRBV30 and TRBJ1-2 gives the full variable domain: SQTIHQWPATLVQPVGSPLSLECTVEGTSNPNLYWYRQAAGRGLQLLFYSVGIGQISSEVPQNLSASRPQDRQFILSSKKLLLSDSGFYLCAWSVGGLAYGYTFGSGTRLTVV.

The chain couples TRBV15 to TRBJ2-3; D not certain. Trimming stripped 0 bases from V and 4 bases from J, with 5 bases between. This CDR3 has 13 amino acids. CDR1 and CDR2 (germline): LNHNV, YYDKDF (reference sequence). This CDR3 reads CATSRDVSDTQYF. CDR3 DNA: TGTGCCACCAGCAGAGATGTATCAGATACGCAGTATTTT.

This clone was counted a single time. The same CDR3 can be traced to other DNA sequences in this sample. The J gene is TRBJ2-2, the V gene TRBV7-2, with D perhaps TRBD1 (6 bases). The CDR3 is made up of 13 amino acids. V gave up 5 bases and J gave up 7 bases, with 11 bases separating them. Germline V gene data show CDR1 as SGHTA and CDR2 as FQGNSA. The CDR3 sequence: CASSPEGGGELFF. The DNA for the CDR3 is TGTGCCAGCAGCCCAGAAGGGGGCGGGGAGCTGTTTTTT.

This chain joins TRBV6-1 and TRBJ2-2; TRBD2 matches 7 bases. Germline V CDR1 and CDR2: MNHNS, SASEGT. The CDR3 covers 14 residues. Trimming at V came to 8 bases and at J to 4 bases, leaving 7 bases not matched to a gene. In DNA form, the CDR3 reads TGTGCCAGCGGGGAGGGGCTAGGCACCGGGGAGCTGTTTTTT. Amino acids: CASGEGLGTGELFF.

The J gene is TRBJ1-2, the V gene TRBV6-5, with D unresolved. Germline V CDR1 and CDR2: MNHEY, SVGAGI. V lost 5 bases to trimming and J lost 7 bases, with 20 bases between them. This CDR3 is built from 15 residues. The CDR3: CASSPLSTRVGGYTF. Written as DNA, the CDR3 is TGTGCCAGCAGTCCCCTGTCAACCCGGGTCGGTGGCTACACCTTC.

The chain links TRBV5-1 to TRBJ1-5; the D gene is possibly TRBD1 (5 bases). V lost 5 bases and J lost 2, with 14 bases in between. The CDR3 contains 15 residues. CDR1 is SGHRS, CDR2 YFSETQ, per germline. CDR3 DNA: TGCGCCAGCAGACCAGGCTGGGGGGGCAATCAGCCCCAGCATTTT. Amino acids: CASRPGWGGNQPQHF.

This sequence joins TRBV7-8 and TRBJ2-3; 9 positions agree with TRBD2. J gave up 6 bases and V 6 bases, and 13 bases lay outside the gene matches. Germline assignment: CDR1 SGHVS and CDR2 FQNEAQ. The CDR3 has 16 residues. CDR3 DNA: TGTGCCAGCAGTTCCGCCAGACTAGCGGAGGGGGATACGCAGTATTTT. It is translated as CASSSARLAEGDTQYF.

A note on this clone: Other DNA sequences in this sample translate to the same CDR3. The chain carries TRBV6-5 and TRBJ2-5; D perhaps matches TRBD1 (5 bases). Germline loops: CDR1 MNHEY, CDR2 SVGAGI. Trimming stripped 6 bases from V and 4 bases from J, with 6 bases between. The CDR3 has 11 residues. The CDR3 spells CASRGRETQYF. The CDR3 region has the DNA TGTGCCAGCAGGGGGCGAGAGACCCAGTACTTC.

The chain has TRBV10-3 and TRBJ2-3; TRBD2 might be the D (6 bases). The germline V gene has CDR1 ENHRY and CDR2 SYGVKD. The V end was cut by 7 bases, the J end by 2 bases, with 16 bases between. The CDR3 is made up of 15 amino acids. The CDR3 nucleotides are TGTGCCATCATGAGTCGAGAGCGGGCCACAGATACGCAGTATTTT. Encoded protein: CAIMSRERATDTQYF.

The V gene is TRBV10-3, the J gene TRBJ2-3; weak D call: TRBD2 (5 bases). This CDR3 is built from 15 residues. V was trimmed by 11 bases and J by 5 bases, leaving 23 bases between them. Germline CDR1 and CDR2: ENHRY and SYGVKD. The CDR3 region is CAGPTRRDERDTQYF. DNA for the CDR3: TGTGCCGGACCGACGCGACGGGATGAGAGAGATACGCAGTATTTT.

The J gene is TRBJ1-4, the V gene TRBV4-3; perhaps TRBD1 as D (5 bases). The CDR3 is made up of 14 amino acids. Trimming stripped 1 base from V and 7 bases from J, with 10 bases between. Germline V gene sequence: CDR1 LGHNA, CDR2 YSLEER. This CDR3 is CASSQGGKGEKLFF. The CDR3 DNA reads as TGCGCCAGCAGCCAAGGGGGGAAGGGTGAAAAACTGTTTTTT.

This clone has just one count. The gene calls are TRBV5-6 and TRBJ2-1, with 9 bases fitting TRBD2. The J segment lost 4 bases and the V segment lost 3 bases, leaving 11 bases of the junction unmatched. CDR3 length equals 17 residues. Germline lookup yields CDR1 SGHDT and CDR2 YYEEEE. The CDR3 reads CASSSGLAILAYNEQFF. The CDR3 nucleotides are TGTGCCAGCAGCTCGGGACTAGCCATATTAGCGTACAATGAGCAGTTCTTC.